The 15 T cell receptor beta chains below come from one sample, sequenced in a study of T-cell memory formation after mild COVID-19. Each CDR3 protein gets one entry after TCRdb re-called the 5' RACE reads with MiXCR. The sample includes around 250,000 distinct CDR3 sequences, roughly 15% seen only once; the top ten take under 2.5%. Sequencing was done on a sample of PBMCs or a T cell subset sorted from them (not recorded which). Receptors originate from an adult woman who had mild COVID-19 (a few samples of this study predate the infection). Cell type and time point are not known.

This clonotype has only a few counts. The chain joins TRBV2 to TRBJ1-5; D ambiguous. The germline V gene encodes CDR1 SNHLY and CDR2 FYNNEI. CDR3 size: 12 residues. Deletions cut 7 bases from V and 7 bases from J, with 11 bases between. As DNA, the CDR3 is TGTGCCAGCACGGTCGGCACGCAGCCCCAGCATTTT. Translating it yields CASTVGTQPQHF.

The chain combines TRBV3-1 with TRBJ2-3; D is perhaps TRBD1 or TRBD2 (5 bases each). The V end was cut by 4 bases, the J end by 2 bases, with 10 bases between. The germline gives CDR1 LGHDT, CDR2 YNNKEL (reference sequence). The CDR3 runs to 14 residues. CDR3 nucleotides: TGTGCCAGCAGCCGATGGGACCCCACAGATACGCAGTATTTT. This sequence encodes CASSRWDPTDTQYF.

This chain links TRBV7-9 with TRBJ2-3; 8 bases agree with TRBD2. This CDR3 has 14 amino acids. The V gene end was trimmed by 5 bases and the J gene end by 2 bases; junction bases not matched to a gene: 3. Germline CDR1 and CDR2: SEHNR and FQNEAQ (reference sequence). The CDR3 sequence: CASSRGGPTDTQYF. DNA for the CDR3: TGTGCCAGCAGCCGCGGGGGGCCCACAGATACGCAGTATTTT.

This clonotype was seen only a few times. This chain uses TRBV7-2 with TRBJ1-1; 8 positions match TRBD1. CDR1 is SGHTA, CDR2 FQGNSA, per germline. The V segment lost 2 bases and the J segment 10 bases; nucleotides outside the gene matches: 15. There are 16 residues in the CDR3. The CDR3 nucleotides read TGTGCCAGCAGCTTACACCAGGGGGCGCGGCAAAGCGGAGCTTTCTTT. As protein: CASSLHQGARQSGAFF. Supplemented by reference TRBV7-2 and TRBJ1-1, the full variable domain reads GAGVSQSPSNKVTEKGKDVELRCDPISGHTALYWYRQSLGQGLEFLIYFQGNSAPDKSGLPSDRFSAERTGGSVSTLTIQRTQQEDSAVYLCASSLHQGARQSGAFFGQGTRLTVV.

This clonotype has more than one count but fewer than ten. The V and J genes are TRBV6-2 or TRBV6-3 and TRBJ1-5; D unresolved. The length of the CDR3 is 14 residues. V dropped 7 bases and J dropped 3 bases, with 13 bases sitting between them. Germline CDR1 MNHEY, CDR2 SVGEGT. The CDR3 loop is CASTPLGYNQPQHF. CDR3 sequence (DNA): TGTGCCAGCACCCCTCTCGGGTACAATCAGCCCCAGCATTTT.

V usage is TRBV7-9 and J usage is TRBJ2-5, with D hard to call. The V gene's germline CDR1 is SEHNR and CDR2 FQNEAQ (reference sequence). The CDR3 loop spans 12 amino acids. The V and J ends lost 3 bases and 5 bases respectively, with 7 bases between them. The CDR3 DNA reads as TGTGCCAGCAGCTTGGGGTTTGAGACCCAGTACTTC. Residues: CASSLGFETQYF.

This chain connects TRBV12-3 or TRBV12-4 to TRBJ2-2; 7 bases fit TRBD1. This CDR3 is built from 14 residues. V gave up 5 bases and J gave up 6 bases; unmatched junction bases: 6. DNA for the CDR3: TGTGCCAGCAGTCACCGGACAGGCGCCGGGGAGCTGTTTTTT. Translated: CASSHRTGAGELFF.

CDR3: CASRETANYGYTF. The CDR3, as DNA: TGTGCCAGCAGGGAGACAGCCAACTATGGCTACACCTTC. The chain uses TRBV6-1 and TRBJ1-2, with D possibly being TRBD1 (5 bases). Per germline, CDR1 MNHNS and CDR2 SASEGT. V lost 6 bases to trimming and J lost 2 bases, with 10 bases between them. The length of the CDR3 is 13 residues.

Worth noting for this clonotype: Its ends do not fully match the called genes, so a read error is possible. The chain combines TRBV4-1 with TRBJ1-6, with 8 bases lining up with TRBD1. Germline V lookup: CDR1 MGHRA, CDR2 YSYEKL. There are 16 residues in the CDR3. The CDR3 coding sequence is TGCGCCAGCAGCGGCCGGGACAGGAACCCTAATTCACACCTCCACTTT. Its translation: CASSGRDRNPNSHLHF.

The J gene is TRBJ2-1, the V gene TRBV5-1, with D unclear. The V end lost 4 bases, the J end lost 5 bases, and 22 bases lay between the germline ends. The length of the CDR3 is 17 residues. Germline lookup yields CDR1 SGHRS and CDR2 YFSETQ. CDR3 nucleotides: TGCGCCAGCAGCCGCGACACTAAAACTTCGTGGGACAATGAGCAGTTCTTC. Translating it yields CASSRDTKTSWDNEQFF.

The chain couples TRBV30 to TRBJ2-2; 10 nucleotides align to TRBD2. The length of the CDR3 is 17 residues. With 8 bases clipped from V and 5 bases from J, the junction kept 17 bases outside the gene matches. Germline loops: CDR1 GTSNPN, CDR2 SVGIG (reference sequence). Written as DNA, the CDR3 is TGTGCCGGAACCCCCGGGGGCACTAGCGGGGCGACCGGGGAGCTGTTTTTT. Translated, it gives CAGTPGGTSGATGELFF. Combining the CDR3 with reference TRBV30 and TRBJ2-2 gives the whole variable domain SQTIHQWPATLVQPVGSPLSLECTVEGTSNPNLYWYRQAAGRGLQLLFYSVGIGQISSEVPQNLSASRPQDRQFILSSKKLLLSDSGFYLCAGTPGGTSGATGELFFGEGSRLTVL.

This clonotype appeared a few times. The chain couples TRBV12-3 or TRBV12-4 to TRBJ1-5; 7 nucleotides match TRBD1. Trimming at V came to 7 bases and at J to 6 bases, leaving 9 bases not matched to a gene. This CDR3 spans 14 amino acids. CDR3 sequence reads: CASNPQGGGQPQHF. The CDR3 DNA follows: TGTGCCAGCAACCCCCAGGGGGGAGGTCAGCCCCAGCATTTT.

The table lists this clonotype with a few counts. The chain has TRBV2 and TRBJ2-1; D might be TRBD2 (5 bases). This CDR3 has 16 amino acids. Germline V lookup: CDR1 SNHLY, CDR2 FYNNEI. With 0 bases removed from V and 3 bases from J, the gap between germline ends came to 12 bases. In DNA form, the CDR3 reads TGTGCCAGCAGTGAAGCTCGGGGAAGTGACTACAATGAGCAGTTCTTC. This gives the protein CASSEARGSDYNEQFF.

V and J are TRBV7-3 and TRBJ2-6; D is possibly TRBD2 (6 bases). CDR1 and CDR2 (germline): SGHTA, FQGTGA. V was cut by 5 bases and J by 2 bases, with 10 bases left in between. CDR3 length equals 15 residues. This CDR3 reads CASSPGGAGANVLTF. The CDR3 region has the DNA TGTGCCAGCAGCCCCGGAGGGGCTGGGGCCAACGTCCTGACTTTC.

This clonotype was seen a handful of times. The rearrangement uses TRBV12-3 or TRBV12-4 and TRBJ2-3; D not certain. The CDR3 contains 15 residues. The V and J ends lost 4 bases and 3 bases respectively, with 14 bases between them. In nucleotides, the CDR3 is TGTGCCAGCAGTTCCCCACCGGTGGGGACAGATACGCAGTATTTT. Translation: CASSSPPVGTDTQYF.